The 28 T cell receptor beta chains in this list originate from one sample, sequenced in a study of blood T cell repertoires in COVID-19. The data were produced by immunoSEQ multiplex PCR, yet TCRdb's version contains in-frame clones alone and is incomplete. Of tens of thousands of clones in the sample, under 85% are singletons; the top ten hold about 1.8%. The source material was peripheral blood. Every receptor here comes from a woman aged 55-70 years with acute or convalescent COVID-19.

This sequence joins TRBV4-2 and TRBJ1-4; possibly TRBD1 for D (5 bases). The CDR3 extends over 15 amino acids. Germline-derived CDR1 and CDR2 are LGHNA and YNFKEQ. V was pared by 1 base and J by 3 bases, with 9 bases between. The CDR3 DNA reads TGTGCCAGCAGCCAAGGGGGGGTCCCTAATGAAAAACTGTTTTTT. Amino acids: CASSQGGVPNEKLFF.

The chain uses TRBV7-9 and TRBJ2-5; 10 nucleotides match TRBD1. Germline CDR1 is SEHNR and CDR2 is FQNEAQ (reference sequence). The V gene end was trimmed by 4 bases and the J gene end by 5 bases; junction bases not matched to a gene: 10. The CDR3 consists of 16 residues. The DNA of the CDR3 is TGTGCCAGCAGCTCGACCGACAGGGGGCAATGGGAGACCCAGTACTTC. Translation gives CASSSTDRGQWETQYF.

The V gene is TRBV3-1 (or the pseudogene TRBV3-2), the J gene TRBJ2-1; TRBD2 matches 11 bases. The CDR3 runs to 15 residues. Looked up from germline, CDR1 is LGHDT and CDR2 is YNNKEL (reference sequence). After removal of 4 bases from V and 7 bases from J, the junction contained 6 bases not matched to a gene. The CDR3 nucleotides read TGTGCCAGCAGCCCTAGCGGGGGGTTTGGAAATGAGCAGTTCTTC. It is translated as CASSPSGGFGNEQFF.

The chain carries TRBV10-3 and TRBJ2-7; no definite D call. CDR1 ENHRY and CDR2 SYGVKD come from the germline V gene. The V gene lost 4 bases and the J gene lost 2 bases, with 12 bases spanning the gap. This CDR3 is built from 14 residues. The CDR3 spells CAISADKTTYEQYF. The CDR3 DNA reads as TGTGCCATCAGTGCAGACAAAACCACCTACGAGCAGTACTTC.

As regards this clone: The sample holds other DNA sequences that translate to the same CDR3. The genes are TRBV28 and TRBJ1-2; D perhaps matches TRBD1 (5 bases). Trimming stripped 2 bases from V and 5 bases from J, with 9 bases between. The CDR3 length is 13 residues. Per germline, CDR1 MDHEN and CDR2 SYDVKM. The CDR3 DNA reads TGTGCCAGCAGTTTAGCGCAGGGTTATGGCTACACCTTC. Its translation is CASSLAQGYGYTF.

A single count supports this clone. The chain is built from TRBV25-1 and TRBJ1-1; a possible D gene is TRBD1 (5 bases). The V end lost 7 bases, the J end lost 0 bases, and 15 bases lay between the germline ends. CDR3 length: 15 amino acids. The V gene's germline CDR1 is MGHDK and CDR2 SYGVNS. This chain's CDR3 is CASKSVTGMNTEAFF. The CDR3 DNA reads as TGTGCCAGCAAATCGGTAACAGGCATGAACACTGAAGCTTTCTTT.

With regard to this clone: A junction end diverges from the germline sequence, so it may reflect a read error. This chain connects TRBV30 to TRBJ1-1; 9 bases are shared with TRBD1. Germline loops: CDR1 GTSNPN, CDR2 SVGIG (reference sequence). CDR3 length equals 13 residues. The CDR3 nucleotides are TGTGCCCGGAGCGAACAGGGGGCGCGGTTGGCTTTCTTT. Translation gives CARSEQGARLAFF.

The CDR3 region has the DNA TGTGCCAGCAGTCCCACGCCGACATTCCCTATCTACGAGCAGTACTTC. This encodes CASSPTPTFPIYEQYF. This rearrangement joins TRBV27 to TRBJ2-7; D not resolved. V shed 5 bases and J shed 3 bases, with 20 bases lying between them. CDR1 MNHEY and CDR2 SMNVEV come from the germline V gene (reference sequence). The CDR3 is made up of 16 amino acids.

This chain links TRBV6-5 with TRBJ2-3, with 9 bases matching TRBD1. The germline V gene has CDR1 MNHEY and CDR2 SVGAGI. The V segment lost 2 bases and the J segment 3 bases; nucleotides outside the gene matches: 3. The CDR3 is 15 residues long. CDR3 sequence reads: CASSYAGQGTDTQYF. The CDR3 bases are TGTGCCAGCAGTTACGCAGGACAGGGGACAGATACGCAGTATTTT.

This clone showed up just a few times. The CDR3 protein is CASSDRGRVDQPQHF. CDR3 sequence (DNA): TGTGCCAGCAGTGACCGGGGTAGAGTGGATCAGCCCCAGCATTTT. This chain connects TRBV6-1 to TRBJ1-5, with unresolved D. The V end was cut by 3 bases, the J end by 5 bases, with 14 bases between. The CDR3 runs 15 residues. Germline values: CDR1 MNHNS, CDR2 SASEGT.

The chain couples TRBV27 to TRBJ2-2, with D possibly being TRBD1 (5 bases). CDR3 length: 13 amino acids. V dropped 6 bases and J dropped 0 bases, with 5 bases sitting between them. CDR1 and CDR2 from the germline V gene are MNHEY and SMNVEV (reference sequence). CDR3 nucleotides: TGTGCCAGCAGGGACACGAACACCGGGGAGCTGTTTTTT. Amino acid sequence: CASRDTNTGELFF.

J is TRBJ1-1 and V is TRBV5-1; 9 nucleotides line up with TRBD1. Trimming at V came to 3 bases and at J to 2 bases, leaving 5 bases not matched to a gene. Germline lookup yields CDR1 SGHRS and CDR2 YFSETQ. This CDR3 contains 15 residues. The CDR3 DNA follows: TGCGCCAGCAGCTCGGGGACAGGGCGCAACACTGAAGCTTTCTTT. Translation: CASSSGTGRNTEAFF.

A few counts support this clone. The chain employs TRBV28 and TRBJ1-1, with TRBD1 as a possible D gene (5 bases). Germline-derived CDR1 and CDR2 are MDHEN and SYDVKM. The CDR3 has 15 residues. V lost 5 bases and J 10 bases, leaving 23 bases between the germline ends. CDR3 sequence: CASSGAGSSGRVAFF. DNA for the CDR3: TGTGCCAGCAGTGGGGCCGGTTCCTCCGGTCGGGTAGCTTTCTTT.

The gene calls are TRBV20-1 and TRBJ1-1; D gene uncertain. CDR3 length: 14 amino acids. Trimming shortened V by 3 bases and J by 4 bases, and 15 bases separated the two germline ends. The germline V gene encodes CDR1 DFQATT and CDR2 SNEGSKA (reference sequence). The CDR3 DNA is TGCAGTGCTAGTCTTGATAGTCTAGGCACTGAAGCTTTCTTT. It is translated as CSASLDSLGTEAFF.

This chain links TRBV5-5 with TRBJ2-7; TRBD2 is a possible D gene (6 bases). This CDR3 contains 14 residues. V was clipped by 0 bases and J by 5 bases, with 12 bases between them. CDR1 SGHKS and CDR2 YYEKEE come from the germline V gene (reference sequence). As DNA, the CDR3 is TGTGCCAGCAGCTTGGGCCGGGGGTCAGACGAGCAGTACTTC. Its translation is CASSLGRGSDEQYF.

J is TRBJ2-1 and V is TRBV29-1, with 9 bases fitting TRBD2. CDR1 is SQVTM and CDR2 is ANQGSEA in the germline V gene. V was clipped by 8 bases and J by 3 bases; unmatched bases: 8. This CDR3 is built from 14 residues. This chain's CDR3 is CSILAGTFYNEQFF. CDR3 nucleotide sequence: TGCAGCATTCTAGCGGGGACCTTCTACAATGAGCAGTTCTTC.

The CDR3 sequence is CASSPGTISEQYF. The CDR3 DNA is TGTGCCAGCAGTCCCGGGACTATCTCCGAGCAGTACTTC. The chain carries TRBV6-6 and TRBJ2-7, with 7 bases matching TRBD2. Germline V gene lookup returns CDR1 MNHNY and CDR2 SVGAGI (reference sequence). The J segment lost 6 bases and the V segment lost 5 bases, leaving 7 bases of the junction unmatched. This CDR3 has 13 amino acids.

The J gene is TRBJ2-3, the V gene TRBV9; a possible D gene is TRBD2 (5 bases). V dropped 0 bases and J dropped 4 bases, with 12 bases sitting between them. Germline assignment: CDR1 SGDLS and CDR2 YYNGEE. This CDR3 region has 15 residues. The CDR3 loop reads CASSVGPTRSDTQYF. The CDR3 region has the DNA TGTGCCAGCAGCGTAGGTCCAACTAGGTCAGATACGCAGTATTTT.

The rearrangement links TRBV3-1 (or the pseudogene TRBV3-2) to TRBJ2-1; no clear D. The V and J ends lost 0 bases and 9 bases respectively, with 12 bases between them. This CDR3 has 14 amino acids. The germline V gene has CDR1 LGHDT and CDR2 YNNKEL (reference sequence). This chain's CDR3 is CASSQDHRSGEQFF. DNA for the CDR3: TGTGCCAGCAGCCAAGATCACCGCTCCGGTGAGCAGTTCTTC.

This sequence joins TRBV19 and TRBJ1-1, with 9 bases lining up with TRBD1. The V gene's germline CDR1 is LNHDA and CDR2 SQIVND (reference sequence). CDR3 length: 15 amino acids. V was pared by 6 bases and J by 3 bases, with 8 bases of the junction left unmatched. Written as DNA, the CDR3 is TGTGCCAGTAGGGCAACAGGGGGCGCGGACACTGAAGCTTTCTTT. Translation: CASRATGGADTEAFF.

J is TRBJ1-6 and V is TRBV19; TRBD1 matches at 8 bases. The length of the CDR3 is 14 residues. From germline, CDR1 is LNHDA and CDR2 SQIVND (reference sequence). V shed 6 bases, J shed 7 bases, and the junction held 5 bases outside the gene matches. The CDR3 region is CASSQDRENSPLHF. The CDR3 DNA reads TGTGCCAGTAGCCAGGACAGGGAGAATTCACCCCTCCACTTT.

This chain's CDR3 is CASSQDLGGFWETQYF. CDR3 sequence (DNA): TGTGCCAGCAGCCAAGATCTGGGGGGGTTCTGGGAGACCCAGTACTTC. The rearrangement uses TRBV3-1 (or the pseudogene TRBV3-2) and TRBJ2-5, with TRBD2 matching over 7 bases. This CDR3 comprises 16 residues. Germline V CDR1 and CDR2: LGHDT, YNNKEL (reference sequence). The ends lost 0 bases at V and 5 bases at J; junction bases unmatched: 9.

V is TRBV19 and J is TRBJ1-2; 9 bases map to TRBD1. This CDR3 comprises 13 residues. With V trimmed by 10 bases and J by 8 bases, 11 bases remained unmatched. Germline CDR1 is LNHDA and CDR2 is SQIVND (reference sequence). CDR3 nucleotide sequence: TGTGCCACCAGCCCGGGACAGGGTCTCGGCTACACCTTC. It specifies CATSPGQGLGYTF.

The chain's CDR3 is CASDRGSGNEKLFF. CDR3 DNA sequence: TGTGCCAGCGACAGGGGAAGCGGTAATGAAAAACTGTTTTTT. The J gene is TRBJ1-4, the V gene TRBV6-5, with 8 positions matching TRBD1. After removal of 8 bases from V and 4 bases from J, the junction contained 6 bases not matched to a gene. The germline V gene has CDR1 MNHEY and CDR2 SVGAGI. The CDR3 contains 14 residues.

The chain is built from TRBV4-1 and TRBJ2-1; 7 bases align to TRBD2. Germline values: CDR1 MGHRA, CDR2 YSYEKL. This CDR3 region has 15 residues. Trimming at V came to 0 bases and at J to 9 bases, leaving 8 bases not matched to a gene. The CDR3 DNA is TGCGCCAGCAGCCAAGATACGCCAGGGAGGGGTGAGCAGTTCTTC. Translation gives CASSQDTPGRGEQFF.

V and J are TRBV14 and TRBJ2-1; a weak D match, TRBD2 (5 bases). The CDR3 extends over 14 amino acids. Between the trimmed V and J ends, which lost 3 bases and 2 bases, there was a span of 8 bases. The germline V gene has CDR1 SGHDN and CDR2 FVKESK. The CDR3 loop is CASSQIGTYNEQFF. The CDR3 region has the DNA TGTGCCAGCAGCCAGATCGGGACCTACAATGAGCAGTTCTTC.

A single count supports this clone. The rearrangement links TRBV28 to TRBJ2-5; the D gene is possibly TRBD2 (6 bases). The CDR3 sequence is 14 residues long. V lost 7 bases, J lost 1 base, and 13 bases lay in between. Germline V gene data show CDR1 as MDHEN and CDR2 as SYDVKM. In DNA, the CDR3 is TGTGCCAGCACACATACGGGAGCCCAAGAGACCCAGTACTTC. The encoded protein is CASTHTGAQETQYF.

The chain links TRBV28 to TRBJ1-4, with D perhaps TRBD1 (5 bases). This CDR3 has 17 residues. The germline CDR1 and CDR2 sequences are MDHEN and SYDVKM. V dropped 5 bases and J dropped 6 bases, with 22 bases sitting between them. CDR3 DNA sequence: TGTGCCAGCAGTAATCAGGGAGGTGTTGGCGGGGATGAAAAACTGTTTTTT. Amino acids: CASSNQGGVGGDEKLFF.